This TCR beta chain originates from a study of cytomegalovirus exposure and HLA in healthy donors (dated by TCRdb to 2017 to 2019). Looking at the study overall: An earlier analysis of some 500 of the donors reported 250 to 300 Gb of sequence data and some 100 million unique TCR beta sequences from about 200 million T cells. An early release that covered around 590 HLA-typed donors contained about 300 gigabases of sequencing data and tens of millions of unique TCR sequences. The genetic ancestry cluster associated with self-reported Caucasian donors included 70% to 85% of the 398 genotyped donors. The study aimed to test whether signatures of past pathogen exposure could be identified by cataloging public T cell receptors. The study profiled the T cell repertoires of under 700 subjects by immunosequencing and related them to cytomegalovirus serostatus. Along with the approximately 670-subject first cohort, a separate validation cohort of over 90 different subjects was used. The study combined high-throughput TCR immunosequencing, statistical association of individual TCRs with disease status, and machine learning to predict cytomegalovirus infection status. To study patterns of TCR occurrence, a later analysis re-analyzed previously published TCR beta repertoires from 700 or so donors and added high-resolution HLA genotyping. The later analysis used no new phenotypic data to find candidate immune exposures, relying instead on TCR beta sequences and their occurrence across donors. To decide whether each TCR beta V gene segment behaved as functional or pseudogenic, an earlier analysis of over 500 of the donors relied on high-throughput TCR beta sequencing. Donor age, sex, ethnicity and CMV serostatus were collected together with the repertoire data. Genome-wide SNP genotypes for about 65% of the 666 donors were used in a later genetic analysis, which treated that subset as a discovery cohort. Every discovery cohort repertoire had been produced on one sequencing platform. Class I and class II HLA loci were covered by the typing at four-digit resolution. The number of typed donors differed by locus: about 620-640 for A, B, C, DRB1 and DQB1; some 500 for DQA1; around 580 for DPA1; and 450 to 480 for DPB1. Because of strong linkage in the cohort, four or five DR-DQ haplotypes were treated as single units for association and clustering. On average, roughly 250,000 unique TCR beta nucleotide sequences were sequenced per donor among about 400 genotyped donors of the cohort, with roughly 18% of those sequences being non-productive. Beyond this particular receptor, the publication reports: In vitro tests confirmed that a few of the cytomegalovirus-associated TCR beta chains recognize cytomegalovirus antigens. Cytomegalovirus status was reported to be diagnosed by the classifier with high specificity and sensitivity in both the original and validation cohorts. A further reported finding was that TCR beta sequences accurately predicted the HLA-A and HLA-B alleles for most subjects in the first cohort. It was suggested by the authors that the approach could potentially be generalized to other disease states and immunological phenotypes. A cluster of highly shared sequence variants was judged likely to represent a technical artifact of the sequencing pipeline. CMV serostatus was the only immune exposure information available for the cohort. In an earlier analysis of about 600 of the donors, most TCR beta V segments appeared in productive rearrangements about 87% or about 30% of the time, broadly matching IMGT annotations. Assigning TCR associations to individual alleles was difficult when HLA alleles, especially DR and DQ, strongly co-occurred. A later genetic analysis reported fewer N-insertions in productive TCRs among donors in an Asian-associated ancestry cluster than the roughly 700-donor mean. Several of the top co-occurrence clusters appeared to be linked to parvovirus B19, influenza, CMV and Epstein-Barr virus, according to a later analysis. While some public TCRs were present in many individuals, most TCR sequences turned up only very rarely across donors. According to a later analysis, most CMV-associated TCR beta chains appeared to be HLA-restricted, and the HLA associations seemed to be driven largely by CMV exposure. At a false discovery rate of 0.05, a later analysis linked approximately 18,000 TCR beta sequences to specific HLA alleles. Because counts were too low, seventeen rarely observed V segments, including chromosome 9 orphons, were excluded from the earlier analysis of around 590 of the donors. V-gene and J-gene trimming of TCR beta chains was associated with a missense DCLRE1C variant in a later genetic analysis, and the association was replicated in an independent cohort. Correlated functional status among segregating V segments might reflect linkage disequilibrium, but an unknown experimental factor could not be ruled out. Roughly uniform sequencing depth across donors was assumed in presence/absence analyses, although this assumption may not hold. Because HLA typing was unavailable for some donors at each locus, only the typed subset was used in association tests. Only TCR beta chains were sequenced in this cohort, and the absence of alpha or paired-chain data limited detectable features. A total of 150 to 200 TCR beta chains were listed by the study as associated with cytomegalovirus. In a later analysis, HLA-associated TCR beta chains were found to be more clonally expanded and to have lower generation probabilities than equally common non-associated chains. According to a later analysis, TCR association rates differed among HLA loci, with DRB1 alleles showing the most associated TCRs and HLA-C alleles showing the fewest.

The cohort was made up of approximately 670 healthy bone marrow donors. At the time of sampling, every cohort member was nominally healthy, though immune exposures that went unrecorded were likely present. The donor was CMV seropositive and belonged to the group of 250 to 300 seropositive cohort members. A peripheral blood sample was provided by each donor, and peripheral blood mononuclear cells were used for TCR beta sequencing. Genomic DNA extraction from the blood cell samples was performed with the Qiagen DNeasy Blood Extraction Kit. Libraries came from the immunoSEQ multiplex PCR assay. For the multiplex PCR, a mixture combining 60 forward primers for TCR Vbeta segments and 13 reverse primers for TCR Jbeta segments was used. The CDR3 region of rearranged TCR beta genes was amplified from genomic DNA by a multiplex PCR assay. The amplified TCR beta libraries were sequenced on the Illumina HiSeq System as 87-base-pair reads. Turning to the authors' computational methods: Across the roughly 670 repertoires, a later analysis counted tens of millions of unique TCR beta chains, around 11 million of which were shared by at least two donors. To remove PCR and sequencing errors, raw reads were error-corrected and collapsed into unique sequences using a nearest-neighbor algorithm that merged closely related sequences. Alignment of CDR3 sequences to IMGT reference sequences was used to assign V, D and J gene segments. For a sequence to be retained, at least a six-nucleotide match to both a V gene segment and a J gene segment was required. A rearrangement counted as productive if the CDR3 had no stop codons and remained in frame with V and J, and every other rearrangement counted as non-productive. CDR3 was defined according to IMGT convention as the region running from the second conserved V-encoded cysteine to the conserved J-encoded phenylalanine. The earlier analysis of 500 to 600 of the donors excluded sequences that lacked an unambiguous match to a single V gene segment. An earlier analysis of several hundred of the donors classified V segments as functional when productive rearrangements were above 56.7% and as segregating when the standard deviation between donors was above 5%. A statistical classification framework was developed to diagnose cytomegalovirus status using the catalog of TCR beta chain sequences. In a later analysis, TCR nucleotide sequences were compared against IMGT/GENE-DB human TR gene sequences so that V and J genes could be assigned. A later analysis assigned CDR3 sequences and most-parsimonious VDJ recombination scenarios with the TCRdist pipeline. A later analysis defined each TCR beta chain by its CDR3 amino acid sequence plus V-gene family, and excluded reads lacking a unique V-gene family. To address suspected cross-contamination and a sequencing artifact, a later analysis removed roughly 580 highly shared, low-generation-probability nucleotide sequences. A later analysis calculated a clonal expansion index for each public chain from normalized within-repertoire ranks of inferred template counts. Generation probabilities in a later analysis came from a VDJ recombination model fitted to out-of-frame rearrangements, and those results were checked against IGoR. In a later analysis, TCR-TCR, TCR-HLA and TCR-CMV co-occurrence was scored with hypergeometric tests, and a repertoire-size bias correction was applied to TCR pairs. To estimate false discovery rates, a later analysis permuted the HLA or CMV assignments 20 times. A later analysis grouped co-occurring TCRs with DBSCAN, adding TCRdist sequence similarity when clustering within HLA-allele-positive subsets. Co-occurrence clustering excluded repertoires with fewer than 30,000 or more than 120,000 public chains, plus five with anomalous nucleotide sharing. Sourced from immuneACCESS, this table was stored by TCRdb with only in-frame sequences that have V and J called. A share of the clones is absent; for the studies checked, an unresolved V gene accounts for under half, and the remainder has no known explanation. Clone size and the V and J calls come from that table; the DNA yielded D and trimming. This sample has around 100,000 clones in its table, and roughly 80% of those were observed once. The ten largest clones take up around 5.1% of the sample.

A remark on this clone: It has no known antigen specificity. No base-level quality is on record; no much larger clone is a single base apart.

This clonotype originated in a female donor in good health and CMV-seropositive. Material for sequencing was PBMCs.

This receptor has the CDR3 CASSQTVRGGPHEQYF. The nucleotide sequence reads TGTGCCAGCAGCCAAACGGTGCGGGGGGGCCCCCACGAGCAGTACTTC. The chain was built from TRBV2 and TRBJ2-7; 9 central bases correspond to TRBD2. V ends up 6 bases short and J 5 bases short, with an unmatched junction base count of 14. From the germline V gene, CDR1 is SNHLY and CDR2 is FYNNEI. CDR3 length: 16 amino acids, cysteine to phenylalanine. CDR3 DNA only is kept here, 48 bases in frame from base 1.